This TCR beta chain originates from a study of cytomegalovirus exposure and HLA in healthy donors. A note on this clone: Its specificity is unknown.

This CDR3 comprises 14 residues. The germline V gene encodes CDR1 LNHDA and CDR2 SQIVND (reference sequence). V lost 5 bases, J lost 1 base, and 9 bases lay in between. Whole-study findings and limits: Published work reported that the classifier diagnosed cytomegalovirus status with high specificity and sensitivity.

Using immunoSEQ multiplex PCR, the repertoire was profiled, and TCRdb retains in-frame clones only, with some absent. The sample shows 47,000 or so clones, 85% to 95% of them seen only once. The clonotype was recovered from a man aged 18 to 29 in good health and CMV-seronegative. This rearrangement joins TRBV19 to TRBJ2-1; D is unclear. Material for sequencing was PBMCs. The CDR3 region is CASSLSLSYNEQFF. The CDR3 DNA reads TGTGCCAGTAGTTTGTCGTTATCCTACAATGAGCAGTTCTTC.